This T cell receptor (beta chain) was found in a study of untreated major depressive disorder. Study-level findings and limits: TRBV25-01 and TRBV02-01 usage differences were not statistically significant. Depressed patients' CD4+ T cells carried increased TRBV05-01 (Vbeta 5.1) usage versus control CD4+ T cells.

Germline CDR1 SNHLY, CDR2 FYNNEI. V was shortened by 7 bases and J by 1 base, with 9 bases between the two germline ends. This CDR3 has 13 residues. Regarding this clone: Its specificity is not known.

The data were produced by immunoSEQ multiplex PCR, yet TCRdb's version contains in-frame clones alone and is incomplete. The data contain 10,000 to 15,000 clones, around nine tenths of them seen just once; the ten biggest clones take up about 0.82%. Every participant had European ancestry. For at least 8 weeks, patients took no psychiatric medication. This chain joins TRBV2 and TRBJ2-3, with D unclear. Material: CD4+ T cells from PBMCs. This TCR derives from a man aged 25 to 40 with major depressive disorder. CDR3 residues: CASTLFGTDTQYF. DNA of the CDR3: TGTGCCAGCACCCTTTTTGGCACAGATACGCAGTATTTT.